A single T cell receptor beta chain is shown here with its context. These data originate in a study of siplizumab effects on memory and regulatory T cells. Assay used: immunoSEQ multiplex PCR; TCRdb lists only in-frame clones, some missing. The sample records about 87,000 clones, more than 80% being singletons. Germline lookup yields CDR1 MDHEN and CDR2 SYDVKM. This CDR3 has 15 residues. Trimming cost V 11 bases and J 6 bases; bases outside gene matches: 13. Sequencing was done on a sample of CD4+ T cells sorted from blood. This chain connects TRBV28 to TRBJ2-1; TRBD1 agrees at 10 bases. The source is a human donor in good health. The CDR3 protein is CASSTGTGVFNEQFF. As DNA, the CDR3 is TGTGCCTCCTCCACCGGGACAGGGGTGTTCAATGAGCAGTTCTTC.